These 9 T cell receptor beta chains came from one sample sequenced in a study of cytomegalovirus exposure and HLA in healthy donors. The PCR ran on 60 Vbeta and 13 Jbeta primers. Clones were read by immunoSEQ multiplex PCR, and TCRdb kept only the in-frame ones, dropping some. The repertoire has about 150,000 clones, around 83% of them found once; the top ten carry around 2%. Sequencing was performed on PBMCs. Receptor source: a woman in her late teens or twenties in good health and CMV-seronegative.

CDR3 sequence reads: CASSLSPSGGQNTQYF. The CDR3 DNA follows: TGTGCCAGCAGCTTAAGCCCTAGCGGGGGACAGAATACGCAGTATTTT. This chain links TRBV7-2 with TRBJ2-3, with TRBD2 matching 10 bases. V gave up 2 bases and J gave up 7 bases; unmatched junction bases: 9. Germline lookup yields CDR1 SGHTA and CDR2 FQGNSA. The CDR3 is 16 amino acids.

The V gene is TRBV11-3, the J gene TRBJ2-3, with D possibly being TRBD1 (6 bases). The CDR3 loop spans 16 amino acids. In germline, CDR1 is SGHNT, CDR2 YENEEA. V gave up 3 bases and J gave up 4 bases, with 17 bases separating them. In nucleotides, the CDR3 is TGTGCCAGCAGCTTGAGTGGGGGCCGAGGGGCAGATACGCAGTATTTT. Protein sequence: CASSLSGGRGADTQYF.

V usage is TRBV6-5 and J usage is TRBJ1-5; D unresolved. Trimming cost V 2 bases and J 0 bases, with 8 bases left between them. Germline loops: CDR1 MNHEY, CDR2 SVGAGI. The CDR3 runs to 15 residues. Written as DNA, the CDR3 is TGTGCCAGCAGTTACGACGGGATTAGCAATCAGCCCCAGCATTTT. Residues: CASSYDGISNQPQHF.

This chain uses TRBV30 with TRBJ2-7; possible D gene TRBD2, 6 bases. CDR1 and CDR2 (germline): GTSNPN, SVGIG (reference sequence). CDR3 size: 17 residues. The V and J ends lost 1 base and 0 bases respectively, with 19 bases between them. CDR3 DNA sequence: TGTGCCTGGAGTGGTGAGGACTACTTCCGGAGCTCCTACGAGCAGTACTTC. It translates to CAWSGEDYFRSSYEQYF.

J is TRBJ2-2 and V is TRBV28; 13 bases agree with TRBD2. V dropped 6 bases and J dropped 0; count of bases not matched to a gene: 4. The CDR3 runs 17 residues. The germline CDR1 and CDR2 sequences are MDHEN and SYDVKM. The CDR3 DNA sequence: TGTGCCAGCAGGGAACTAGCGGGGGGGCCGAACACCGGGGAGCTGTTTTTT. Translated: CASRELAGGPNTGELFF. Supplemented by reference TRBV28 and TRBJ2-2, the full variable domain reads DVKVTQSSRYLVKRTGEKVFLECVQDMDHENMFWYRQDPGLGLRLIYFSYDVKMKEKGDIPEGYSVSREKKERFSLILESASTNQTSMYLCASRELAGGPNTGELFFGEGSRLTVL.

The rearrangement uses TRBV19 and TRBJ2-3, with 10 nucleotides matching TRBD2. In germline, CDR1 is LNHDA, CDR2 SQIVND (reference sequence). Trimming cost V 6 bases and J 2 bases; bases outside gene matches: 5. The CDR3 runs 15 residues. The CDR3 loop is CASRAGGAHTDTQYF. CDR3 bases: TGTGCCAGTAGAGCGGGGGGGGCCCACACAGATACGCAGTATTTT.

The chain links TRBV5-4 to TRBJ2-3; TRBD2 agrees at 11 bases. Germline CDR1 reads SGHNT; CDR2 reads YYREEE (reference sequence). CDR3 length: 15 residues. J gave up 2 bases and V 5 bases, and 4 bases lay outside the gene matches. Written as DNA, the CDR3 is TGTGCCAGCAGACAGACTAGCGGGGTCACAGATACGCAGTATTTT. Translation: CASRQTSGVTDTQYF.

The chain joins TRBV10-3 to TRBJ2-1; 12 nucleotides agree with TRBD2. This CDR3 is built from 16 residues. The V gene end was trimmed by 4 bases and the J gene end by 9 bases; junction bases not matched to a gene: 10. Germline assignment: CDR1 ENHRY and CDR2 SYGVKD. In DNA, the CDR3 is TGTGCCATCAGTGGGTCTTTGGGACTAGCGGGTGGTGAGCAGTTCTTC. This codes for CAISGSLGLAGGEQFF.

V and J are TRBV4-2 and TRBJ2-7, with 8 bases aligning to TRBD2. The germline gives CDR1 LGHNA, CDR2 YNFKEQ. After removal of 0 bases from V and 7 bases from J, the junction contained 11 bases not matched to a gene. The CDR3 is 16 amino acids. CDR3 DNA sequence: TGTGCCAGCAGCCAAGATTGGGTCGGGAGGGCGGGGGAGCAGTACTTC. This sequence encodes CASSQDWVGRAGEQYF.